A selection of T cell receptor beta chains follows, all from one sample in a study of OX40 agonist ivuxolimab in advanced cancers. Sequencing was performed with immunoSEQ multiplex PCR; in TCRdb, only in-frame clones are kept and a portion is missing. The sample contains around 60,000 clones, roughly 89% of which appear only once. Sequencing was performed on CD4+ or CD8+ T cells sorted from blood, taken in a trial of the OX40 agonist ivuxolimab. The receptors shown here come from an adult with an advanced solid tumor such as melanoma, head and neck, liver or kidney cancer. Each CDR3 is given with its conserved first and last residue. The order of the fields is D gene, clone size, V gene, J gene, CDR3 DNA, CDR3 protein. D genes are given only for firm matches. A row's size may be missing; if present it is once, few, many or a size class.

TRBD2	once	TRBV30	TRBJ2-3	TGTGCCTGGAGTGTACTAAGGACTAGCGGGAGCACAGATACGCAGTATTTT	CAWSVLRTSGSTDTQYF
TRBD2	NA	TRBV5-4	TRBJ2-1	TGTGCCAGCAGCTGGGGAGGAGCGGGAAGCTCCTACAATGAGCAGTTCTTC	CASSWGGAGSSYNEQFF
NA	NA	TRBV15	TRBJ2-7	TGTGCCACCAGCAGAGATAACGGCCGCGAGCAGTACTTC	CATSRDNGREQYF
TRBD1	once	TRBV7-6	TRBJ1-3	TGTGCCAGCAGCTCTCTTTGGGACAGCCAGCCCACTTTT	CASSSLWDSQPTF
NA	NA	TRBV9	TRBJ2-5	TGTGCCAGCAGCGTAGCGTGGCAGGTCGGCGAGACCCAGTACTTC	CASSVAWQVGETQYF
TRBD1	once	TRBV11-2	TRBJ1-2	TGTGCCAGCAGCTTAACAACAGGGGTGGGCTATGGCTACACCTTC	CASSLTTGVGYGYTF
NA	NA	TRBV5-6	TRBJ2-5	TGTGCCAGCAGCTTAGCCGGGACCGAAGAGACCCAGTACTTC	CASSLAGTEETQYF
TRBD1	NA	TRBV5-1	TRBJ2-7	TGCGCCAGCAGCCCGCGACAGGGTGACTACGAGCAGTACTTC	CASSPRQGDYEQYF
TRBD1	NA	TRBV7-9	TRBJ2-4	TGTGCCAGCAGCTTAGCGGCAGGGGGCGTGGACATTCAGTACTTC	CASSLAAGGVDIQYF
TRBD1	NA	TRBV6-5	TRBJ2-7	TGTGCCAGCAGTTACAAGTCTGGGACAGGGGTTTACGAGCAGTACTTC	CASSYKSGTGVYEQYF
NA	NA	TRBV6-1	TRBJ2-5	TGTGCCAGCAGTCCAGACCGCCGGCAGACCCAGTACTTC	CASSPDRRQTQYF
NA	NA	TRBV27	TRBJ2-5	TGTGCCAGCAGTACCCGGAACAGGGTCTGGGAGACCCAGTACTTC	CASSTRNRVWETQYF
TRBD1	NA	TRBV5-6	TRBJ1-5	TGTGCCAGCAGCAGACAGGGAATCAATCAGCCCCAGCATTTT	CASSRQGINQPQHF
TRBD2	few	TRBV5-1	TRBJ2-1	TGCGCCAGCAGCTTTGCCCCGGGGGGAGAAAGCCAGGAGCAGTTCTTC	CASSFAPGGESQEQFF